The 21 T cell receptor beta chains below were found in one sample sequenced in a study of cytomegalovirus exposure and HLA in healthy donors. Only in-frame clones appear in the TCRdb table, and some are missing; sequencing was by immunoSEQ multiplex PCR. The sample carries around 190,000 clones, about 81% recorded once. Sequencing input: PBMCs. The receptors here all came from a woman in her twenties or thirties in good health and CMV-seronegative.

The chain recombines TRBV6-1 with TRBJ2-7; no definite D call. Germline lookup yields CDR1 MNHNS and CDR2 SASEGT. Trimming left V 2 bases short and J 3 bases short, with 14 bases between. The CDR3 extends over 15 amino acids. The CDR3 loop reads CASSEWPGSNYEQYF. As DNA, the CDR3 is TGTGCCAGCAGTGAATGGCCCGGGTCGAACTACGAGCAGTACTTC.

This clone has more than one count but fewer than ten. The chain has TRBV27 and TRBJ2-1; 7 nucleotides line up with TRBD1. CDR3 size: 15 residues. V lost 5 bases, J lost 5 bases, and 9 bases stayed unmatched. Germline CDR1 is MNHEY and CDR2 is SMNVEV (reference sequence). In nucleotides, the CDR3 is TGTGCCAGCAGTATCCGACAGGGATCCAACAATGAGCAGTTCTTC. It yields the protein CASSIRQGSNNEQFF.

This rearrangement joins TRBV5-1 to TRBJ2-1; TRBD1 matches 9 bases. This CDR3 is built from 15 residues. In germline, CDR1 is SGHRS, CDR2 YFSETQ. The junction had 6 bases not matched to a gene; V was cut back by 4 bases and J by 4 bases. This CDR3 is CASSPGTGIYNEQFF. The CDR3 DNA reads as TGCGCCAGCAGCCCCGGGACAGGGATTTACAATGAGCAGTTCTTC.

This sequence joins TRBV6-5 and TRBJ1-2, with D possibly matching TRBD1 (5 bases). This CDR3 has 15 amino acids. Per the germline V gene, CDR1 is MNHEY and CDR2 is SVGAGI. V dropped 0 bases and J dropped 3 bases, with 11 bases sitting between them. CDR3 in amino acids: CASSYSYDSHYGYTF. CDR3 sequence (DNA): TGTGCCAGCAGTTACTCGTATGACAGCCACTATGGCTACACCTTC.

The V call is TRBV7-9, the J call TRBJ2-3; TRBD1 matches 7 bases. This CDR3 has 15 residues. With V trimmed by 3 bases and J by 5 bases, 8 bases remained unmatched. CDR1 is SEHNR and CDR2 is FQNEAQ in the germline V gene (reference sequence). The CDR3, as DNA: TGTGCCAGCAGCTTCCATGACAGGGCCAAAGATACGCAGTATTTT. Protein product: CASSFHDRAKDTQYF.

The genes are TRBV30 and TRBJ2-7; possible D gene TRBD2, 6 bases. V lost 3 bases and J 1 base, leaving 19 bases between the germline ends. The CDR3 is made up of 16 amino acids. Germline V gene sequence: CDR1 GTSNPN, CDR2 SVGIG (reference sequence). The CDR3 spells CAWRLWGAGTSYEQYF. The CDR3 bases are TGTGCCTGGAGGCTATGGGGCGCGGGGACGTCCTACGAGCAGTACTTC.

This chain connects TRBV10-1 to TRBJ2-7, with 8 bases identical to TRBD2. Trimming cost V 6 bases and J 6 bases; bases outside gene matches: 7. There are 13 residues in the CDR3. Per germline, CDR1 WNHNN and CDR2 SYGVQD (reference sequence). Here the CDR3 DNA reads TGCGCCAGCAGCCCTCCGGGACTAGGCGAGCAGTACTTC. Amino acids: CASSPPGLGEQYF.

V usage is TRBV5-8 and J usage is TRBJ1-5, with unresolved D. Germline V CDR1 and CDR2: SGHTS, YDEGEE. There are 16 residues in the CDR3. V gave up 4 bases and J gave up 7 bases, with 21 bases separating them. CDR3 in amino acids: CASSPGEVLGWQPQHF. The CDR3 DNA reads TGTGCCAGCAGCCCCGGGGAGGTCCTCGGGTGGCAGCCCCAGCATTTT.

This clone has only a few counts. The genes are TRBV18 and TRBJ2-3; tentatively, D is TRBD1 (6 bases). The CDR3 has 14 residues. The ends were cut back, 3 bases at V and 3 bases at J, with 10 bases in the middle. Germline V gene data show CDR1 as KGHSH and CDR2 as LQKENI. CDR3 sequence (DNA): TGTGCCAGCTCACCCCAGGGGAGAACAGATACGCAGTATTTT. Translating gives CASSPQGRTDTQYF.

V and J are TRBV30 and TRBJ2-7, with 8 bases aligning to TRBD1. Germline assignment: CDR1 GTSNPN and CDR2 SVGIG (reference sequence). The CDR3 contains 13 residues. The trim removed 8 bases at V and 3 bases at J, leaving 9 bases unmatched. This chain's CDR3 is CAGKDRAGYEQYF. The CDR3 DNA is TGTGCCGGAAAGGACAGGGCCGGCTACGAGCAGTACTTC.

This rearrangement joins TRBV7-9 to TRBJ1-1, with D possibly matching TRBD1 (6 bases). The V end lost 5 bases, the J end lost 4 bases, and 14 bases lay between the germline ends. This CDR3 region has 14 residues. Germline V lookup: CDR1 SEHNR, CDR2 FQNEAQ (reference sequence). The CDR3 nucleotides read TGTGCCAGCAGCACCTCGAGACAGGTCACTGAAGCTTTCTTT. Translating gives CASSTSRQVTEAFF.

The chain is built from TRBV10-3 and TRBJ2-7, with 7 bases aligning to TRBD1. J lost 5 bases, V lost 5 bases, and 9 bases had no gene match. CDR3 length: 14 amino acids. Germline CDR1 and CDR2: ENHRY and SYGVKD. This chain's CDR3 is CAISPRQGSDEQYF. In DNA form, the CDR3 reads TGTGCCATCAGTCCCCGACAGGGATCGGACGAGCAGTACTTC.

The J gene is TRBJ1-2, the V gene TRBV19, with 11 bases that match TRBD1. The germline V gene has CDR1 LNHDA and CDR2 SQIVND (reference sequence). The V segment lost 9 bases and the J segment 4 bases; nucleotides outside the gene matches: 10. CDR3 length: 15 residues. The CDR3 region is CASRDRGARGYGYTF. The CDR3 DNA reads as TGTGCCAGCCGGGACAGGGGGGCCCGGGGCTATGGCTACACCTTC.

The chain combines TRBV7-2 with TRBJ1-5; D possibly corresponds to TRBD1 (6 bases). Germline CDR1 and CDR2: SGHTA and FQGNSA. V dropped 4 bases and J dropped 0 bases, with 10 bases sitting between them. The CDR3 totals 15 residues. CDR3 DNA sequence: TGTGCCAGCAGCTCGGACAGACTTAGCAATCAGCCCCAGCATTTT. The encoded protein is CASSSDRLSNQPQHF.

The chain couples TRBV9 to TRBJ1-3, with D hard to call. CDR1 and CDR2 (germline): SGDLS, YYNGEE. The CDR3 covers 15 residues. V lost 1 base to trimming and J lost 2 bases, with 10 bases between them. In nucleotides, the CDR3 is TGTGCCAGCAGCGTACTTGGTCAGACTGGAAACACCATATATTTT. It codes for CASSVLGQTGNTIYF. The entire variable domain, with the rest obtained from reference TRBV9 and TRBJ1-3, is as follows: DSGVTQTPKHLITATGQRVTLRCSPRSGDLSVYWYQQSLDQGLQFLIQYYNGEERAKGNILERFSAQQFPDLHSELNLSSLELGDSALYFCASSVLGQTGNTIYFGEGSWLTVV.

The CDR3 region has the DNA TGTGCCAGCAGCCGACAGACAGGGAACGACGAGCAGTACTTC. Residues: CASSRQTGNDEQYF. This chain uses TRBV13 with TRBJ2-7, with 7 bases identical to TRBD1. Trimming took 5 bases from V and 5 from J; bases not matched to a gene: 9. The CDR3 extends over 14 amino acids. The germline V gene has CDR1 PRHDT and CDR2 FYEKMQ (reference sequence).

The chain joins TRBV19 to TRBJ1-1, with D perhaps TRBD1 (5 bases). Trimming stripped 3 bases from V and 6 bases from J, with 17 bases between. Germline V gives CDR1 LNHDA, CDR2 SQIVND (reference sequence). This CDR3 has 15 residues. The chain's CDR3 is CASSIPAGKGAEAFF. Written as DNA, the CDR3 is TGTGCCAGTAGTATCCCGGCAGGGAAGGGTGCTGAAGCTTTCTTT.

CDR3 sequence reads: CASSPSSSSGRHSGELFF. CDR3 sequence (DNA): TGTGCCAGCAGTCCTTCGTCCTCTAGCGGGAGGCATTCCGGGGAGCTGTTTTTT. This chain joins TRBV28 and TRBJ2-2; 11 bases align to TRBD2. The CDR3 loop spans 18 amino acids. Trimming removed 5 bases from V and 6 bases from J; junction bases left unmatched: 14. Germline values: CDR1 MDHEN, CDR2 SYDVKM.

This rearrangement joins TRBV30 to TRBJ1-4, with D possibly being TRBD1 (6 bases). This CDR3 is 18 amino acids long. V gave up 4 bases and J gave up 0 bases, with 21 bases separating them. The germline CDR1 and CDR2 sequences are GTSNPN and SVGIG (reference sequence). CDR3 sequence: CAWTNPDRRFATNEKLFF. The CDR3 DNA reads TGTGCCTGGACTAACCCAGACAGGCGATTTGCAACTAATGAAAAACTGTTTTTT.

The chain joins TRBV19 to TRBJ2-2; perhaps TRBD2 as D (6 bases). Trimming left V 7 bases short and J 0 bases short, with 12 bases between. The CDR3 consists of 15 residues. Germline lookup yields CDR1 LNHDA and CDR2 SQIVND (reference sequence). The CDR3 loop is CASMEGSANTGELFF. DNA of the CDR3: TGTGCCAGTATGGAGGGGTCCGCGAACACCGGGGAGCTGTTTTTT. The whole variable domain, remainder taken from reference TRBV19 and TRBJ2-2, is DGGITQSPKYLFRKEGQNVTLSCEQNLNHDAMYWYRQDPGQGLRLIYYSQIVNDFQKGDIAEGYSVSREKKESFPLTVTSAQKNPTAFYLCASMEGSANTGELFFGEGSRLTVL.

The chain uses TRBV27 and TRBJ2-1, with TRBD1 matching over 8 bases. Germline lookup yields CDR1 MNHEY and CDR2 SMNVEV (reference sequence). The V gene end was trimmed by 8 bases and the J gene end by 6 bases; junction bases not matched to a gene: 3. This CDR3 has 12 residues. This CDR3 is CASGQGFNEQFF. CDR3 bases: TGTGCCAGCGGACAGGGATTCAATGAGCAGTTCTTC.